This T cell receptor beta chain was retrieved from a study of shared clonotypes between healthy human individuals. Study conclusions and caveats: Investigators collected only blood, and repertoires in tissues likely differ.

In the study's own analysis: Filtering differed since immunoSEQ provided only junctions, with no quality scores. Repertoires were generated with immunoSEQ multiplex PCR, while TCRdb's copy carries only in-frame clones and drops some. That table gives V, J and clone size, and the DNA gave D and trimming. Among hundreds of thousands of clones listed, roughly 80% were seen once. Trimming removed 0 bases at V and 0 bases at J, with 7 bases between. Germline V gene sequence: CDR1 SGHRS, CDR2 YFSETQ. This CDR3 is built from 14 residues. Note on this clone: Antigen: not known.

Genomic DNA of unsorted samples came from 90 million to 95 million PBMCs. The receptor was isolated from a woman in her thirties or forties in good health. Some clones in this sample may be carry-over from other donors' samples. This rearrangement joins TRBV5-1 to TRBJ2-7, with D unclear. The source material was PBMCs. This chain's CDR3 is CASSLESDSYEQYF. In DNA, the CDR3 is TGCGCCAGCAGCTTGGAGAGTGACTCCTACGAGCAGTACTTC.